This T cell receptor (beta chain) was recovered during a study of blood T cell repertoires in COVID-19 (TCRdb year 2020). As for the study more broadly: Samples from collaborators originated in the United States, Italy and Spain and spanned both the acute and convalescent phases of COVID-19. The prospective study material was composed of cDNA or gDNA derived from T cells, B-cell-depleted T cells, or PBMCs. Subjects who had been exposed to COVID-19, were actively infected with it, or had recovered from it provided the deeply sampled blood TCRbeta repertoires that made up the dataset. The repertoires were released in a freely available public database meant as a resource for research on the immune response to SARS-CoV-2. Samples came from the ongoing ImmuneRACE study (first 160 participants) plus 1,254 subjects from 6 global collaborators. A de-identified subject ID, COVID-19 status, age in years and sex were almost always included in the sample metadata. Where available, HLA class I and class II types were taken from metadata supplied by the sample provider and were not determined by assay-based typing. Study-wide findings and limitations: The quantity of clinical and demographic metadata differed by source and by participant and was supplied without curation.

V has 7 bases trimmed and J has 4 bases trimmed; junction bases matching no gene number 8. The CDR3 numbers 14 residues from cysteine through phenylalanine. The read is trimmed to its CDR3 DNA, 42 bases read in frame from base 1. CDR1 LNHDA and CDR2 SQIVND are derived from the germline V gene (reference sequence). The collaborating institutions used their own protocols to collect whole blood in K2EDTA tubes. Collaborator samples were shipped for TCRbeta analysis as frozen whole blood, isolated PBMCs, or DNA extracted from either sample type. Only a few counts were recorded for this clone. Its antigen specificity is not known. No qualities accompany the bases; no much larger clone lies one base away. TCRbeta CDR3 regions were amplified from genomic DNA using the immunoSEQ Assay, a bias-controlled multiplex PCR. The authors processed their data as follows. The number of nucleated cells in each sample was estimated from the amplification of reference gene primers within the assay. To quantify the absolute abundance of each unique TCRbeta CDR3 rearrangement, sequence reads were collapsed and filtered. Productive Simpson clonality was computed per sample as the square root of Simpson's diversity index over productive rearrangements. TCRdb retrieved this table from immuneACCESS and kept in-frame rearrangements only. Not all clones are present; in checked studies, unresolved V genes account for under half, and no reason is known for the remainder. Clone size and V and J calls were adopted from that table, with D and trimming inferred from the DNA. Within this sample are about 220,000 clones, with more than 70% of them counted one time only. Around 13% of the sample lies in the top ten.

The sample consisted of peripheral blood. This receptor chain uses TRBV19 and TRBJ2-7, with 9 bases aligning to TRBD1. This TCR came from a human donor in a cohort sampled during active COVID-19. In nucleotide form, the sequence is TGTGCCAGTACGCCGGGACAGGGACTATACGAGCAGTACTTC. It is translated as CASTPGQGLYEQYF.